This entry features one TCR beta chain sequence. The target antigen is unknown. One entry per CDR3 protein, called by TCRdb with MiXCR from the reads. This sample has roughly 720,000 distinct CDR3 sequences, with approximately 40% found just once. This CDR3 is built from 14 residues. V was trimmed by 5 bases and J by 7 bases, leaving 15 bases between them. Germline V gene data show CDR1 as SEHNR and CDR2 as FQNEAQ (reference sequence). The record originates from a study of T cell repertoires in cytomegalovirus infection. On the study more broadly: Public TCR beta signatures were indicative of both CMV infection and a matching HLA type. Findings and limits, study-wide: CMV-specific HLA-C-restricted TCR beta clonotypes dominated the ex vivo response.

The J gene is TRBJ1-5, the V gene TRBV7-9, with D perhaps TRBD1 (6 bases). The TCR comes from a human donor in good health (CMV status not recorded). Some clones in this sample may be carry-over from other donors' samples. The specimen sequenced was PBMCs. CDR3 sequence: CASSRAEGDQPQHF. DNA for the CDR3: TGTGCCAGCAGCCGGGCGGAGGGGGACCAGCCCCAGCATTTT.